Below, 13 T cell receptor beta chains from the same sample are listed, as sequenced in a study of blood T cell repertoires in COVID-19. Libraries were prepared by immunoSEQ multiplex PCR; TCRdb keeps only in-frame clonotypes and omits some of them. The data hold some 200,000 clones, with 84% observed a single time. Sequencing used peripheral blood. The receptor source for this set is a man younger than 40 with active or convalescent COVID-19.

This clone was picked up one time. This chain uses TRBV7-2 with TRBJ2-2; TRBD1 might be the D (6 bases). The V end was cut by 3 bases, the J end by 4 bases, with 18 bases between. This CDR3 is built from 17 residues. The germline gives CDR1 SGHTA, CDR2 FQGNSA. CDR3 DNA: TGTGCCAGCAGCTTCTCGTGGGGCAGGGGAAGCACCGGGGAGCTGTTTTTT. It yields the protein CASSFSWGRGSTGELFF.

V usage is TRBV19 and J usage is TRBJ2-2; 9 bases fit TRBD2. Unmatched junction bases numbered 13, after V lost 6 bases and J lost 5 bases. The CDR3 spans 17 residues. Germline V lookup: CDR1 LNHDA, CDR2 SQIVND (reference sequence). DNA for the CDR3: TGTGCCAGTAGGCCCTTGCTTGCGGGAGGGAGAACCGGGGAGCTGTTTTTT. Protein product: CASRPLLAGGRTGELFF.

This clone was seen a few times. The chain combines TRBV5-1 with TRBJ2-2; TRBD1 agrees at 8 bases. This CDR3 has 14 residues. The ends lost 1 base at V and 4 bases at J; junction bases unmatched: 0. Germline values: CDR1 SGHRS, CDR2 YFSETQ. The CDR3 DNA follows: TGCGCCAGCAGCTTGACAGGGGGCACCGGGGAGCTGTTTTTT. Translated, it gives CASSLTGGTGELFF. The whole variable domain, filled in from reference TRBV5-1 and TRBJ2-2, reads KAGVTQTPRYLIKTRGQQVTLSCSPISGHRSVSWYQQTPGQGLQFLFEYFSETQRNKGNFPGRFSGRQFSNSRSEMNVSTLELGDSALYLCASSLTGGTGELFFGEGSRLTVL.

CDR3 sequence reads: CASGRNYGYTF. In DNA form, the CDR3 reads TGTGCCAGTGGCAGAAACTATGGCTACACCTTC. The chain has TRBV7-8 and TRBJ1-2; D is ambiguous. The CDR3 sequence is 11 residues long. The germline CDR1 and CDR2 sequences are SGHVS and FQNEAQ. V dropped 9 bases and J dropped 2 bases, with 7 bases sitting between them.

Only a few counts were recorded for this clone. This chain links TRBV3-1 (or the pseudogene TRBV3-2) with TRBJ1-5; 10 positions match TRBD1. Trimming removed 4 bases from V and 3 bases from J; junction bases left unmatched: 6. The length of the CDR3 is 16 residues. Germline CDR1 reads LGHDT; CDR2 reads YNNKEL (reference sequence). The CDR3 reads CASSLAGTGDNQPQHF. The CDR3 DNA is TGTGCCAGCAGCCTGGCCGGGACAGGGGACAATCAGCCCCAGCATTTT.

This sequence joins TRBV5-4 and TRBJ1-6, with D tentatively TRBD1 (5 bases). CDR3 length equals 17 residues. The germline V gene encodes CDR1 SGHNT and CDR2 YYREEE (reference sequence). Trimming removed 3 bases from V and 2 bases from J, with 15 bases in between. This chain's CDR3 is CASSSTGPVAYNSPLHF. CDR3 coding DNA: TGTGCCAGCAGCTCAACAGGCCCCGTGGCCTATAATTCACCCCTCCACTTT.

The gene calls are TRBV19 and TRBJ1-5, with 8 bases that match TRBD1. V shed 5 bases, J shed 11 bases, and the junction held 11 bases outside the gene matches. Germline loops: CDR1 LNHDA, CDR2 SQIVND (reference sequence). The CDR3 length is 14 residues. As DNA, the CDR3 is TGTGCCAGTAGTCAACCAGGGGGCGCAGGTACCCAGCATTTT. Its translation is CASSQPGGAGTQHF.

This chain connects TRBV11-3 to TRBJ2-7; D is unresolved. This CDR3 contains 15 residues. Looked up from germline, CDR1 is SGHNT and CDR2 is YENEEA. V gave up 5 bases and J gave up 0 bases, with 14 bases separating them. For the CDR3, the DNA is TGTGCCAGCAGCCCAGAGGTAGCAGCCTCCTACGAGCAGTACTTC. It yields the protein CASSPEVAASYEQYF.

This clone was seen a few times. This chain links TRBV19 with TRBJ2-7, with 8 positions matching TRBD1. The CDR3 extends over 14 amino acids. J was trimmed by 7 bases and V by 7 bases; bases with no gene match: 12. Germline CDR1 is LNHDA and CDR2 is SQIVND (reference sequence). The chain's CDR3 is CASTTGQGAGEQYF. The CDR3, as DNA: TGTGCCAGTACCACCGGACAGGGAGCAGGGGAGCAGTACTTC. The variable domain in full, completed from reference TRBV19 and TRBJ2-7, reads DGGITQSPKYLFRKEGQNVTLSCEQNLNHDAMYWYRQDPGQGLRLIYYSQIVNDFQKGDIAEGYSVSREKKESFPLTVTSAQKNPTAFYLCASTTGQGAGEQYFGPGTRLTVT.

CDR3 DNA: TGTGCCACCAGCATCCGGACAGGGAGCACAGATACGCAGTATTTT. Its protein is CATSIRTGSTDTQYF. J is TRBJ2-3 and V is TRBV15; TRBD1 matches at 8 bases. The V gene end was trimmed by 4 bases and the J gene end by 0 bases; junction bases not matched to a gene: 3. The CDR3 length is 15 residues. The germline gives CDR1 LNHNV, CDR2 YYDKDF (reference sequence).

This clone was observed a single time. This chain uses TRBV9 with TRBJ1-4, with TRBD1 matching 10 bases. The germline V gene encodes CDR1 SGDLS and CDR2 YYNGEE. J lost 6 bases, V lost 4 bases, and 6 bases had no gene match. CDR3 length: 15 amino acids. The CDR3 spells CASSPSDRGDEKLFF. The CDR3 DNA reads as TGTGCCAGCAGCCCCTCGGACAGGGGGGATGAAAAACTGTTTTTT.

The genes are TRBV11-3 and TRBJ2-5, with D perhaps matching TRBD2 (7 bases). The length of the CDR3 is 13 residues. V lost 4 bases, J lost 5 bases, and 11 bases lay in between. CDR1 SGHNT and CDR2 YENEEA come from the germline V gene. CDR3 coding DNA: TGTGCCAGCAGCTCAAGGGGGGGGGAGACCCAGTACTTC. This codes for CASSSRGGETQYF.

The chain combines TRBV30 with TRBJ1-4, with no clear D. The CDR3 loop spans 13 amino acids. Germline loops: CDR1 GTSNPN, CDR2 SVGIG (reference sequence). V lost 2 bases and J lost 7, with 11 bases in between. Written as DNA, the CDR3 is TGTGCCTGGAGTCCACTGAGTGGTGAAAAACTGTTTTTT. This encodes CAWSPLSGEKLFF. The complete variable domain, with remaining parts taken from reference TRBV30 and TRBJ1-4, reads SQTIHQWPATLVQPVGSPLSLECTVEGTSNPNLYWYRQAAGRGLQLLFYSVGIGQISSEVPQNLSASRPQDRQFILSSKKLLLSDSGFYLCAWSPLSGEKLFFGSGTQLSVL.